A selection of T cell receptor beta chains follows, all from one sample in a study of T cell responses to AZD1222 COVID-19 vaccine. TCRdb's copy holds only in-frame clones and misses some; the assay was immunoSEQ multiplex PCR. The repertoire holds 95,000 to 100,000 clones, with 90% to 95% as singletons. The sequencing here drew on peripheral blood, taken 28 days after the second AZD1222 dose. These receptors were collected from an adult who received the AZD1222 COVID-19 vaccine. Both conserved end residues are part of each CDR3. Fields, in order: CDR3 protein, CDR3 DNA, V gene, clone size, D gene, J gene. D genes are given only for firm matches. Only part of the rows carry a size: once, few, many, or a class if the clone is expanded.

CASSLAPRGTNSPLHF | TGTGCCAGCAGCTTAGCTCCCAGGGGGACGAATTCACCCCTCCACTTT | TRBV7-2 | . | TRBD1 | TRBJ1-6
CASSINRGTGTYNEQFF | TGCGCCAGCAGCATAAATCGTGGGACAGGGACCTACAATGAGCAGTTCTTC | TRBV5-1 | . | TRBD1 | TRBJ2-1
CASSLAGTYNEQFF | TGTGCCAGCAGCTTAGCTGGGACTTACAATGAGCAGTTCTTC | TRBV7-9 | . | . | TRBJ2-1
CAWDTGAGNQPQHF | TGTGCCTGGGACACAGGGGCCGGCAATCAGCCCCAGCATTTT | TRBV30 | . | TRBD1 | TRBJ1-5
CASSVVGTTVTDTQYF | TGTGCCAGCAGCGTAGTTGGGACTACCGTAACAGATACGCAGTATTTT | TRBV9 | . | TRBD2 | TRBJ2-3
CASSTGNGEKLFF | TGTGCCAGCAGTACAGGGAACGGAGAAAAACTGTTTTTT | TRBV6-6 | . | . | TRBJ1-4
CASSLQENTEAFF | TGTGCCAGCAGCTTACAGGAGAACACTGAAGCTTTCTTT | TRBV11-3 | . | . | TRBJ1-1
CASRPGQEIPEAFF | TGTGCCAGCAGACCGGGACAGGAAATTCCTGAAGCTTTCTTT | TRBV6-5 | once | TRBD1 | TRBJ1-1
CASSSSVKGATEAFF | TGTGCCAGCAGCTCCTCGGTAAAGGGGGCTACTGAAGCTTTCTTT | TRBV11-2 | . | TRBD1 | TRBJ1-1
CASSFEGADYGYTF | TGCGCCAGCAGCTTCGAGGGGGCGGACTATGGCTACACCTTC | TRBV5-1 | . | TRBD1 | TRBJ1-2
CASSEGGRGPQHF | TGTGCCAGCAGTGAAGGGGGACGCGGGCCCCAGCATTTT | TRBV2 | . | . | TRBJ1-5
CASTMGWGGSNEKLFF | TGTGCCAGCACTATGGGCTGGGGGGGTTCTAATGAAAAACTGTTTTTT | TRBV28 | . | . | TRBJ1-4
CASTLVRNTEAFF | TGTGCCAGCACCCTAGTCAGGAACACTGAAGCTTTCTTT | TRBV11-1 | . | . | TRBJ1-1
CASSLEPVYRDTTNEKLFF | TGTGCCAGCAGCTTGGAACCCGTATACAGGGATACAACTAATGAAAAACTGTTTTTT | TRBV5-5 | . | . | TRBJ1-4
CASSKSVAFGAYEQYF | . | TRBV21-1 | . | . | TRBJ2-7
CASSEWGDEQYF | TGTGCCAGCAGTGAGTGGGGCGACGAGCAGTACTTC | TRBV2 | . | . | TRBJ2-7
CASSLGRRTYEQYF | TGTGCCAGCAGCTTAGGTAGGCGGACCTACGAGCAGTACTTC | TRBV7-8 | . | . | TRBJ2-7
CASSPQGTSTARTFF | TGTGCCAGCAGCCCACAGGGGACCAGCACTGCGAGAACTTTCTTT | TRBV9 | . | TRBD1 | TRBJ1-1
CASSQDPLRGFAYEQYF | TGCGCCAGCAGCCAAGACCCTCTTCGGGGTTTTGCCTACGAGCAGTACTTC | TRBV4-1 | . | . | TRBJ2-7
CASSSDREGSYTEAFF | TGTGCCAGCAGTTCGGACAGGGAGGGTAGTTACACTGAAGCTTTCTTT | TRBV6-5 | . | TRBD1 | TRBJ1-1
CASSGFRYTDTQYF | TGTGCCAGCAGTGGGTTCCGCTACACAGATACGCAGTATTTT | TRBV25-1 | . | . | TRBJ2-3
CASNAAESTDTQYF | TGTGCCAGCAATGCAGCGGAAAGCACAGATACGCAGTATTTT | TRBV2 | . | . | TRBJ2-3
CAIRDRDEQYF | TGTGCCATCCGGGACAGGGACGAGCAGTACTTC | TRBV10-3 | . | TRBD1 | TRBJ2-7
CASSHSSSRTFF | TGTGCCAGCAGCCACTCCTCTAGCAGGACGTTCTTC | TRBV3-1/TRBV3-2 | . | . | TRBJ2-1
CASSPRIGSSPLHF | TGTGCCAGCAGTCCGAGAATCGGAAGTTCACCCCTCCACTTT | TRBV25-1 | . | . | TRBJ1-6
CASMFSGANVLTF | TGTGCCAGCATGTTCTCTGGGGCCAACGTCCTGACTTTC | TRBV11-2 | . | . | TRBJ2-6
CASSLDRVYNSPLHF | TGTGCCAGCAGTCTCGACAGGGTTTATAATTCACCCCTCCACTTT | TRBV28 | . | TRBD1 | TRBJ1-6
CASSPTGRETQYF | TGTGCCAGCAGCCCGACGGGGAGGGAGACCCAGTACTTC | TRBV28 | . | . | TRBJ2-5
CASSEYRGTEAFF | TGCGCCAGCAGTGAGTACAGGGGTACTGAAGCTTTCTTT | TRBV10-1 | few | TRBD1 | TRBJ1-1
CASSSLQGARADTQYF | TGTGCCAGTAGTAGTCTACAGGGGGCGAGGGCAGATACGCAGTATTTT | TRBV19 | . | TRBD1 | TRBJ2-3
CASSGSRNTGELFF | TGTGCCAGCAGTGGTTCCAGGAACACCGGGGAGCTGTTTTTT | TRBV6-6 | . | . | TRBJ2-2
CASSYPNSPLHF | TGTGCCAGCAGTTACCCGAATTCACCCCTCCACTTT | TRBV6-5 | once | . | TRBJ1-6
CASSWNTGELFF | TGTGCCAGCAGCTGGAACACCGGGGAGCTGTTTTTT | TRBV9 | once | . | TRBJ2-2
CASSFGETSGGDTQYF | TGCGCCAGCAGCTTCGGCGAGACTAGCGGAGGGGATACGCAGTATTTT | TRBV4-1 | . | TRBD2 | TRBJ2-3
CASGKRGSDEQFF | TGTGCCAGCGGCAAACGGGGTAGCGATGAGCAGTTCTTC | TRBV6-5 | . | . | TRBJ2-1
CASSISGWGTDTQYF | TGCGCCAGCAGCATCTCAGGGTGGGGCACAGATACGCAGTATTTT | TRBV5-1 | . | . | TRBJ2-3
CASSESGNEQYF | TGCGCCAGCAGTGAGTCAGGGAACGAGCAGTACTTC | TRBV10-2 | . | . | TRBJ2-7
CASSPRGTDTQYF | TGTGCCAGCAGCCCGCGAGGCACAGATACGCAGTATTTT | TRBV13 | . | . | TRBJ2-3
CASSFLRFTSTYEQYF | TGTGCCAGCAGCTTCCTCAGGTTTACCTCCACCTACGAGCAGTACTTC | TRBV7-2 | . | . | TRBJ2-7
CASSTGGYNEQFF | TGTGCCAGCAGCACCGGGGGGTACAATGAGCAGTTCTTC | TRBV28 | . | TRBD2 | TRBJ2-1
CASSVGQGSGEKLFF | TGTGCCAGCAGCGTAGGACAGGGTAGCGGGGAAAAACTGTTTTTT | TRBV9 | . | TRBD1 | TRBJ1-4
CASSVGLNTEAFF | TGTGCCAGCAGCGTCGGACTGAACACTGAAGCTTTCTTT | TRBV6-5 | . | . | TRBJ1-1
CASRASGITGELFF | TGTGCCTCAAGGGCTAGCGGGATTACCGGGGAGCTGTTTTTT | TRBV30 | . | TRBD2 | TRBJ2-2
CASSYGRANTGELFF | TGTGCCAGCAGCTACGGACGGGCGAACACCGGGGAGCTGTTTTTT | TRBV11-3 | . | . | TRBJ2-2
CASGDPTSAGNTIYF | TGTGCCAGCGGAGACCCAACCTCGGCAGGAAACACCATATATTTT | TRBV6-5 | . | . | TRBJ1-3
CASSQPSSTDTQYF | TGTGCCAGCAGCCAACCCTCTAGCACAGATACGCAGTATTTT | TRBV4-2 | . | . | TRBJ2-3
CASSQDPGGFYEQYF | TGCGCCAGCAGCCAAGATCCAGGGGGCTTCTACGAGCAGTACTTC | TRBV4-3 | . | TRBD1 | TRBJ2-7
CATRPTGGQPQHF | TGTGCCACCAGACCGACAGGGGGCCAGCCCCAGCATTTT | TRBV15 | . | TRBD1 | TRBJ1-5